The sequence of this T cell receptor beta chain was determined in a study of CD8 T cells in Susac syndrome. Overall study context: Each patient with Susac syndrome, at the time of blood draw, was therapy-naive, on corticosteroids, or on intravenous immunoglobulin alone.

Study-wide results and limits: The study found that Susac CD8+ clonal expansion peaked in TEMRA cells and active patients.

It was with random hexamers that roughly 0.5 to 1 ug RNA was reverse transcribed. TCRdb re-called the immunoSEQ multiplex PCR reads through MiXCR, storing one row per CDR3 protein. The sample carries about 120,000 distinct CDR3 sequences, roughly 94% recorded once. TEMRA cells were FACS-enriched, unlike CD8+ and CD4+ T cells, which were negatively isolated. Germline V CDR1 and CDR2: SGHAT, FQNNGV. The CDR3 loop spans 17 amino acids. V was clipped by 5 bases and J by 4 bases, with 21 bases between them. About this clonotype: The target antigen is unknown.

The sequence came from a human donor with Susac syndrome. The genes are TRBV11-2 and TRBJ2-1, with TRBD2 as a possible D gene (5 bases). The sequenced material came from CD8+ T cells from PBMCs. CDR3 protein: CASSIPTSPSFYNEQFF. Here the CDR3 DNA reads TGTGCCAGCAGCATACCCACATCCCCTAGCTTTTACAATGAGCAGTTCTTC.